Presented here are 15 T cell receptor beta chains from one specimen sequenced in a study of blood T cells in healthy people across ages. Then a second PCR, running about 6 to 11 cycles, was carried out with a sample-barcoded 5' primer and a J-beta primer mix. TCRdb fed the 5' RACE reads into MiXCR, producing one record per CDR3 protein. Among about 640,000 distinct CDR3 sequences listed, about 54% were seen once. Sequencing input: blood. All receptors derive from a man between 60 and 75 years old in good health.

This chain joins TRBV5-1 and TRBJ1-2; D is uncertain. Germline lookup yields CDR1 SGHRS and CDR2 YFSETQ. This CDR3 has 16 residues. The V end lost 0 bases, the J end lost 4 bases, and 16 bases lay between the germline ends. This chain's CDR3 is CASSLDTGPRIYGYTF. The DNA of the CDR3 is TGCGCCAGCAGCTTGGATACCGGGCCCAGAATCTATGGCTACACCTTC.

CDR3 residues: CASSDTRTGNYGYTF. CDR3 bases: TGCGCCAGCAGTGACACACGGACAGGGAACTATGGCTACACCTTC. The gene calls are TRBV10-1 and TRBJ1-2; TRBD1 matches 8 bases. Per the germline V gene, CDR1 is WNHNN and CDR2 is SYGVQD (reference sequence). V shed 3 bases, J shed 2 bases, and the junction held 5 bases outside the gene matches. This CDR3 region has 15 residues.

The V call is TRBV10-3, the J call TRBJ2-4, with D maybe TRBD2 (7 bases). Germline values: CDR1 ENHRY, CDR2 SYGVKD. The CDR3 contains 15 residues. V dropped 4 bases and J dropped 13 bases, with 23 bases sitting between them. The CDR3 sequence: CAISVKSVRGGEQYF. The CDR3 DNA reads as TGTGCCATCAGTGTAAAGTCCGTGAGGGGGGGAGAGCAGTACTTC.

This chain connects TRBV20-1 to TRBJ2-7; 11 nucleotides align to TRBD2. This CDR3 comprises 11 residues. Trimming took 0 bases from V and 12 from J; bases not matched to a gene: 1. Germline lookup yields CDR1 DFQATT and CDR2 SNEGSKA (reference sequence). CDR3 DNA sequence: TGCAGTGCTAGAGATAGCGGGGGGGCGTACTTC. It specifies CSARDSGGAYF.

The chain recombines TRBV28 with TRBJ1-2, with 8 bases matching TRBD1. V trimming: 4 bases; J trimming: 4 bases; junction bases outside the gene matches: 5. The CDR3 is made up of 14 amino acids. Germline-derived CDR1 and CDR2 are MDHEN and SYDVKM. The CDR3 coding sequence is TGTGCCAGCAGTTCCCCGACAGGGGCCTATGGCTACACCTTC. Translation gives CASSSPTGAYGYTF.

This sequence joins TRBV7-2 and TRBJ2-7; no reliable D call. V lost 2 bases, J lost 3 bases, and 8 bases lay in between. CDR3 length: 13 residues. In germline, CDR1 is SGHTA, CDR2 FQGNSA. For the CDR3, the DNA is TGTGCCAGCAGCTTACGTAGGAGCTACGAGCAGTACTTC. This translates into CASSLRRSYEQYF.

The chain couples TRBV4-1 to TRBJ2-3; TRBD2 aligns across 7 bases. Losses at the gene ends were 3 bases for V and 3 bases for J; bases not matched to a gene: 6. The CDR3 loop spans 15 amino acids. In germline, CDR1 is MGHRA, CDR2 YSYEKL. The CDR3 DNA sequence: TGCGCCAGCAGCCAGCGGGGGATCGGGACAGATACGCAGTATTTT. This gives the protein CASSQRGIGTDTQYF.

The chain has TRBV6-5 and TRBJ1-5, with 10 bases fitting TRBD1. The CDR3 contains 17 residues. Germline loops: CDR1 MNHEY, CDR2 SVGAGI. V gave up 0 bases and J gave up 5 bases; unmatched junction bases: 7. As DNA, the CDR3 is TGTGCCAGCAGTTACTCGGGGGGACAGGGGCGACATCAGCCCCAGCATTTT. The encoded protein is CASSYSGGQGRHQPQHF.

The CDR3 is CASSPMEYNEQFF. DNA of the CDR3: TGTGCCAGCTCACCAATGGAATACAATGAGCAGTTCTTC. The chain links TRBV18 to TRBJ2-1; no definite D call. Trimming took off 2 bases at V and 4 bases at J, with 6 bases between the two ends. The germline gives CDR1 KGHSH, CDR2 LQKENI. The CDR3 consists of 13 residues.

The chain employs TRBV3-1 and TRBJ2-6; 9 bases match TRBD1. The CDR3 runs to 19 residues. From germline, CDR1 is LGHDT and CDR2 YNNKEL (reference sequence). V lost 4 bases, J lost 3 bases, and 13 bases stayed unmatched. The chain's CDR3 is CASSPRPTGGIDGANVLTF. The CDR3 nucleotides are TGTGCCAGCAGCCCTAGACCGACAGGGGGTATAGATGGGGCCAACGTCCTGACTTTC.

V gene TRBV6-2 or TRBV6-3 combines with J gene TRBJ2-1; D is unclear. Per germline, CDR1 MNHEY and CDR2 SVGEGT. The CDR3 is 13 amino acids. Trimming stripped 7 bases from V and 4 bases from J, with 11 bases between. This chain's CDR3 is CASTTPNYNEQFF. The CDR3 DNA follows: TGTGCCAGCACCACGCCGAATTACAATGAGCAGTTCTTC.

This clonotype has only a few counts. The J gene is TRBJ1-1, the V gene TRBV25-1; D not certain. The V end was cut by 6 bases, the J end by 3 bases, with 5 bases between. Germline CDR1 reads MGHDK; CDR2 reads SYGVNS. The CDR3 runs 11 residues. The CDR3 is CASRAYTEAFF. In nucleotides, the CDR3 is TGTGCCAGCAGGGCATACACTGAAGCTTTCTTT.

This CDR3 is CASSFDRVSPLHF. DNA for the CDR3: TGCGCCAGCAGCTTCGACAGGGTATCACCCCTCCACTTT. This sequence joins TRBV5-1 and TRBJ1-6, with 7 bases identical to TRBD1. The germline V gene encodes CDR1 SGHRS and CDR2 YFSETQ. The CDR3 covers 13 residues. J lost 10 bases, V lost 2 bases, and 3 bases had no gene match.

The V and J genes are TRBV20-1 and TRBJ2-7; D is unresolved. Between the trimmed V and J ends, which lost 2 bases and 2 bases, there was a span of 7 bases. The CDR3 runs 12 residues. From germline, CDR1 is DFQATT and CDR2 SNEGSKA (reference sequence). CDR3: CSARTDAYEQYF. The CDR3 bases are TGCAGTGCTAGAACCGATGCCTACGAGCAGTACTTC.

The chain uses TRBV20-1 and TRBJ2-7; TRBD2 agrees at 12 bases. The CDR3 consists of 15 residues. Germline trimming cut 3 bases from V and 1 base from J; bases unmatched to any gene: 4. Germline values: CDR1 DFQATT, CDR2 SNEGSKA (reference sequence). CDR3 sequence reads: CSASATSGGSYEQYF. The CDR3 region has the DNA TGCAGTGCTAGTGCCACTAGCGGGGGGTCCTACGAGCAGTACTTC.